One sample yielded the 13 T cell receptor beta chains listed below, sequenced in a study of cytomegalovirus exposure and HLA in healthy donors. Vbeta (60) and Jbeta (13) primers were used in the PCR. TCRdb's table, derived via immunoSEQ multiplex PCR, lists solely in-frame clones and lacks some. The sample lists fewer than 150,000 clones, around 76% seen once, with approximately 4% in the top ten. Sample: PBMCs. The receptors here all came from a man between 18 and 29 years old in good health and CMV-seronegative.

V gene TRBV2 combines with J gene TRBJ2-5; 7 bases agree with TRBD2. Near its end, the DNA agrees better with TRBJ2-7, so the J call may be wrong. Germline-derived CDR1 and CDR2 are SNHLY and FYNNEI. This CDR3 has 14 residues. The CDR3 sequence is CASNLAVGSYEQYF. As DNA, the CDR3 is TGTGCCAGCAACCTAGCGGTCGGCTCCTACGAGCAGTACTTC.

The chain employs TRBV19 and TRBJ2-7; no clear D gene. There are 14 residues in the CDR3. Per the germline V gene, CDR1 is LNHDA and CDR2 is SQIVND (reference sequence). Trimming cost V 5 bases and J 3 bases, with 14 bases left between them. CDR3 sequence (DNA): TGTGCCAGTAGTCCGACCTGGAGAGGCTACGAGCAGTACTTC. Its protein product is CASSPTWRGYEQYF.

This sequence joins TRBV28 and TRBJ1-6; TRBD1 matches at 9 bases. J gave up 5 bases and V 6 bases, and 5 bases lay outside the gene matches. Germline V gives CDR1 MDHEN, CDR2 SYDVKM. There are 15 residues in the CDR3. The CDR3 loop reads CASRYRDRDNSPLHF. The CDR3 DNA follows: TGTGCCAGCAGATATAGGGACAGGGATAATTCACCCCTCCACTTT.

The sample holds one count of this clone. V is TRBV5-1 and J is TRBJ1-1; possibly TRBD1 for D (5 bases). Trimming removed 1 base from V and 1 base from J, with 20 bases in between. This CDR3 is built from 18 residues. CDR1 is SGHRS, CDR2 YFSETQ, per germline. CDR3 residues: CASSLSRNAGGRNTEAFF. The CDR3 nucleotides read TGCGCCAGCAGCTTGTCCAGGAATGCCGGGGGACGGAACACTGAAGCTTTCTTT.

The J gene is TRBJ1-5, the V gene TRBV4-1; tentatively, D is TRBD1 (6 bases). V was cut by 1 base and J by 1 base, with 17 bases left in between. In germline, CDR1 is MGHRA, CDR2 YSYEKL. This CDR3 is 18 amino acids long. CDR3 nucleotide sequence: TGCGCCAGCAGCCAAGGCCCCCAGTCAGGGGAGAGCAATCAGCCCCAGCATTTT. The encoded protein is CASSQGPQSGESNQPQHF.

The chain combines TRBV10-3 with TRBJ2-7; D is undetermined. The CDR3 contains 14 residues. Germline-derived CDR1 and CDR2 are ENHRY and SYGVKD. Trimming removed 0 bases from V and 2 bases from J, with 8 bases in between. The CDR3 sequence is CAISESGGTYEQYF. CDR3 sequence (DNA): TGTGCCATCAGTGAGTCTGGCGGAACCTACGAGCAGTACTTC.

The chain couples TRBV4-1 to TRBJ2-1, with D unclear. Trimming stripped 1 base from V and 3 bases from J, with 13 bases between. Germline CDR1 and CDR2: MGHRA and YSYEKL. The CDR3 totals 16 residues. The CDR3: CASSQVNLVYYNEQFF. DNA for the CDR3: TGCGCCAGCAGCCAAGTGAATTTGGTCTACTACAATGAGCAGTTCTTC.

The chain joins TRBV5-1 to TRBJ1-3; no firm D call. The CDR3 spans 13 residues. Germline values: CDR1 SGHRS, CDR2 YFSETQ. The V end was cut by 3 bases, the J end by 1 base, with 5 bases between. The CDR3 DNA is TGCGCCAGCAGCTCCTCTTCTGGAAACACCATATATTTT. Protein: CASSSSSGNTIYF.

The gene calls are TRBV7-8 and TRBJ1-1; 8 positions agree with TRBD1. The trim removed 5 bases at V and 4 bases at J, leaving 6 bases unmatched. Germline V lookup: CDR1 SGHVS, CDR2 FQNEAQ. The CDR3 is 14 residues long. The CDR3 region has the DNA TGTGCCAGCAGCACCACAGGGGGTGTCACTGAAGCTTTCTTT. Protein: CASSTTGGVTEAFF.

This clone was recorded a few times. The chain carries TRBV9 and TRBJ2-2; TRBD2 agrees at 9 bases. Germline CDR1 SGDLS, CDR2 YYNGEE. V was clipped by 0 bases and J by 3 bases; unmatched bases: 12. This CDR3 has 19 residues. The CDR3 spells CASSVAGIAGDWYTGELFF. CDR3 nucleotide sequence: TGTGCCAGCAGCGTAGCTGGGATAGCGGGAGACTGGTACACCGGGGAGCTGTTTTTT.

The chain carries TRBV5-1 and TRBJ1-1; the match to TRBD1 covers 8 bases. Trimming cost V 5 bases and J 2 bases; bases outside gene matches: 5. CDR1 is SGHRS, CDR2 YFSETQ, per germline. The CDR3 contains 14 residues. The CDR3 region is CASSLQGGNTEAFF. CDR3 coding DNA: TGCGCCAGCAGTTTACAGGGGGGTAACACTGAAGCTTTCTTT.

V is TRBV7-9 and J is TRBJ2-1; perhaps TRBD2 as D (6 bases). CDR1 and CDR2 from the germline V gene are SEHNR and FQNEAQ (reference sequence). The length of the CDR3 is 12 residues. V shed 10 bases and J shed 10 bases, with 17 bases lying between them. The CDR3 nucleotides read TGTGCCACCCCTGGCCCCACTAGCGAGCAGTTCTTC. This translates into CATPGPTSEQFF.

CDR3 residues: CASHDSGTDTQYF. The CDR3 region has the DNA TGTGCCAGCCACGACTCCGGGACAGATACGCAGTATTTT. The rearrangement joins TRBV6-5 to TRBJ2-3; D call uncertain. CDR3 length: 13 residues. Germline loops: CDR1 MNHEY, CDR2 SVGAGI. V was pared by 8 bases and J by 3 bases, with 12 bases between.